Only a few counts were recorded for the clone carrying this T cell receptor (beta chain). Its antigen remains unidentified. These data belong to a study of cytomegalovirus exposure and HLA in healthy donors. Notes on the study in general: Most TCRs appeared rarely, but some public TCRs recurred in many donors. TCR beta chain V- and J-gene trimming was linked, in a later analysis, to a missense variant in DCLRE1C.

CDR1 and CDR2 (germline): SGHAT, FQNNGV. This CDR3 spans 12 amino acids. V shed 3 bases and J shed 5 bases, with 7 bases lying between them. The donors, nominally healthy at sampling, likely had unrecorded immune exposures. The PCR contained 60 Vbeta and 13 Jbeta primers. The protocol was immunoSEQ multiplex PCR, while the TCRdb copy is restricted to in-frame clones and leaves out a portion. The table has more than 85,000 clones, roughly 69% seen once. The TCR was taken from a woman in her thirties in good health and CMV-seronegative. The V and J genes are TRBV11-2 and TRBJ1-1; no clear D gene. Input material: PBMCs. The CDR3 spells CASSFGVTEAFF. The CDR3 DNA sequence: TGTGCCAGCAGCTTCGGGGTAACTGAAGCTTTCTTT.